A selection of T cell receptor beta chains follows, all from one sample in a study of blood T cell repertoires in COVID-19. TCRdb's copy holds only in-frame clones and misses some; the assay was immunoSEQ multiplex PCR. The profile covers under 80,000 clones, with around nine tenths appearing a single time and over 0.8% taken by the ten largest. Input material: peripheral blood. The receptors were gathered from a man between 70 and 80 years old with acute or convalescent COVID-19. The CDR3 runs from the conserved cysteine through the conserved F or W. A D gene is named only where the DNA matches it firmly. Rows give clone size only sometimes, using once, few, many, or a class for an expanded clone.

- TRBJ2-2 TRBV7-6 TRBD1 CASSLIGTGVNTGELFF TGTGCCAGCAGCTTAATCGGGACAGGGGTCAACACCGGGGAGCTGTTTTTT
- TRBJ1-5 TRBV6-1 - CASSEQTGHSNQPQHF TGTGCCAGCAGTGAGCAGACAGGCCATAGCAATCAGCCCCAGCATTTT
- TRBJ1-5 TRBV27 TRBD1 CASSHGQGRIQPQHF TGTGCCAGCAGTCACGGACAGGGTAGGATTCAGCCCCAGCATTTT
- TRBJ2-7 TRBV11-2 TRBD1 CASSPTDRSGEQYF TGTGCCAGCAGCCCTACGGACAGGTCCGGCGAGCAGTACTTC
few TRBJ1-1 TRBV20-1 - CSAYPIRLAFF TGCAGTGCCTACCCTATCCGGTTAGCTTTCTTT
- TRBJ2-1 TRBV19 - CASSIDQGRLENNEQFF TGTGCCAGTAGTATAGATCAGGGGAGACTCGAAAACAATGAGCAGTTCTTC
- TRBJ2-7 TRBV29-1 - CSAQGVGYEQYF TGCAGCGCACAGGGAGTGGGCTACGAGCAGTACTTC
once TRBJ1-5 TRBV5-1 TRBD1 CASSLGQGAGQPQHF TGCGCCAGCAGCTTGGGGCAGGGGGCAGGGCAGCCCCAGCATTTT
- TRBJ1-2 TRBV10-3 - CAISLTGSNYGYTF TGTGCCATCAGTCTGACAGGATCTAACTATGGCTACACCTTC
- TRBJ2-5 TRBV27 - CASTKRGGGETQYF TGTGCCAGCACTAAGCGGGGAGGGGGAGAGACCCAGTACTTC
- TRBJ1-1 TRBV6-5 TRBD1 CASSIRGAEAFF TGTGCCAGCAGTATCAGGGGGGCTGAAGCTTTCTTT
- TRBJ2-5 TRBV10-3 - CAISGTTQETQYF TGTGCCATCAGTGGGACAACACAAGAGACCCAGTACTTC
- TRBJ2-3 TRBV7-9 TRBD2 CASSPGTSVTDTQYF TGTGCCAGCAGCCCCGGGACTAGCGTCACAGATACGCAGTATTTT
- TRBJ2-7 TRBV11-1 TRBD2 CASSPGGNSYEQYF TGTGCCAGCAGCCCGGGGGGAAACTCCTACGAGCAGTACTTC
once TRBJ2-7 TRBV11-3 - CASSLVGGREQYF TGTGCCAGCAGCTTGGTGGGAGGACGTGAGCAGTACTTC